The 19 T cell receptor beta chains reported below all come from one sample, sequenced in a study of blood T cell repertoires in COVID-19. Repertoires were generated with immunoSEQ multiplex PCR, while TCRdb's copy carries only in-frame clones and drops some. The repertoire includes fewer than 250,000 clones, over 80% of them detected once, and around 5.5% sits in the top ten. Source material: peripheral blood. The receptor source for this set is a human donor in a cohort sampled during active COVID-19.

This clone was observed a handful of times. The J gene is TRBJ1-2, the V gene TRBV9; D gene ambiguous. The germline V gene encodes CDR1 SGDLS and CDR2 YYNGEE. Between the trimmed V and J ends, which lost 0 bases and 4 bases, there was a span of 10 bases. This CDR3 comprises 14 residues. The CDR3 region is CASSVGPPTYGYTF. CDR3 DNA: TGTGCCAGCAGCGTAGGGCCGCCAACCTATGGCTACACCTTC.

The chain joins TRBV5-4 to TRBJ1-1; weak D call: TRBD1 (5 bases). The CDR3 is made up of 13 amino acids. Trimming removed 0 bases from V and 7 bases from J, with 10 bases in between. CDR1 is SGHNT, CDR2 YYREEE, per germline (reference sequence). CDR3 region: CASSLVAGYEAFF. CDR3 DNA sequence: TGTGCCAGCAGCTTGGTGGCAGGGTATGAAGCTTTCTTT.

This chain joins TRBV18 and TRBJ2-7, with TRBD1 matching over 11 bases. The CDR3 is made up of 14 amino acids. V shed 3 bases and J 7 bases; nucleotides not matched to a gene: 5. Germline CDR1 reads KGHSH; CDR2 reads LQKENI. The CDR3 DNA reads as TGTGCCAGCTCACCCGGACAGGGGGCCGGGGAGCAGTACTTC. It specifies CASSPGQGAGEQYF.

This sequence joins TRBV6-4 and TRBJ2-1, with TRBD2 matching over 16 bases. Germline loops: CDR1 MRHNA, CDR2 SNTAGT. V was pared by 6 bases and J by 0 bases, with 5 bases of the junction left unmatched. The CDR3 runs 18 residues. The chain's CDR3 is CASRGTSGRGSSYNEQFF. Written as DNA, the CDR3 is TGTGCCAGCAGAGGGACTAGCGGGAGGGGAAGCTCCTACAATGAGCAGTTCTTC.

DNA of the CDR3: TGCGCCAGCAGTTCATCTAGCTACGAGCAGTACTTC. As protein: CASSSSSYEQYF. V usage is TRBV5-1 and J usage is TRBJ2-7; unclear D gene. V lost 5 bases to trimming and J lost 3 bases, with 9 bases between them. Germline CDR1 SGHRS, CDR2 YFSETQ. This CDR3 has 12 amino acids.

The rearrangement links TRBV9 to TRBJ2-7; unclear D gene. CDR3 length equals 11 residues. Germline-derived CDR1 and CDR2 are SGDLS and YYNGEE. The V end was cut by 5 bases, the J end by 7 bases, with 10 bases between. CDR3 DNA sequence: TGTGCCAGCAGTTCCGAGTGGGAGCAGTACTTC. Its translation: CASSSEWEQYF.

V and J are TRBV3-1 (or the pseudogene TRBV3-2) and TRBJ2-2; possibly TRBD1 for D (5 bases). Germline CDR1 reads LGHDT; CDR2 reads YNNKEL (reference sequence). CDR3 size: 12 residues. Trimming took off 5 bases at V and 5 bases at J, with 6 bases between the two ends. The CDR3, as DNA: TGTGCCAGCAGCAAGGGGACCGGGGAGCTGTTTTTT. This gives the protein CASSKGTGELFF.

CDR3 sequence reads: CASSQARQGYSYNEQFF. DNA of the CDR3: TGCGCCAGCAGCCAAGCGCGACAGGGCTACTCCTACAATGAGCAGTTCTTC. This chain joins TRBV4-1 and TRBJ2-1, with 7 bases that match TRBD1. CDR1 MGHRA and CDR2 YSYEKL come from the germline V gene. V shed 1 base and J 0 bases; nucleotides not matched to a gene: 6. The CDR3 contains 17 residues.

This clone occurred once. The V gene is TRBV15, the J gene TRBJ1-4; 8 positions agree with TRBD1. The CDR3 is 14 residues long. V was pared by 4 bases and J by 8 bases, with 6 bases of the junction left unmatched. Per the germline V gene, CDR1 is LNHNV and CDR2 is YYDKDF (reference sequence). CDR3 sequence (DNA): TGTGCCACCAGCACGAGTGACAGGGGCGAAAAACTGTTTTTT. Translated, it gives CATSTSDRGEKLFF.

The J gene is TRBJ1-5, the V gene TRBV11-2; 11 bases line up with TRBD1. Germline loops: CDR1 SGHAT, CDR2 FQNNGV. V lost 5 bases to trimming and J lost 6 bases; unmatched junction nucleotides: 6. This CDR3 is built from 15 residues. The CDR3 reads CASSPGQGAGQPQHF. CDR3 coding DNA: TGTGCCAGCAGCCCCGGACAGGGGGCAGGTCAGCCCCAGCATTTT.

This chain uses TRBV5-4 with TRBJ1-2; 9 bases are a match to TRBD1. The V gene's germline CDR1 is SGHNT and CDR2 YYREEE (reference sequence). V dropped 0 bases and J dropped 6; count of bases not matched to a gene: 9. This CDR3 comprises 16 residues. The CDR3 region has the DNA TGTGCCAGCAGCTTGGAGTTCCGACAGGGGGTAGATGGCTACACCTTC. This sequence encodes CASSLEFRQGVDGYTF.

CDR3 nucleotides: TGTGCCAGCACCGGAAGGGGCGAAAACTATGGCTACACCTTC. Translating gives CASTGRGENYGYTF. The chain is built from TRBV27 and TRBJ1-2; maybe TRBD1 (5 bases). Trimming cost V 7 bases and J 2 bases, with 14 bases left between them. The length of the CDR3 is 14 residues. Germline-derived CDR1 and CDR2 are MNHEY and SMNVEV (reference sequence).

This chain's CDR3 is CASSLVTGDEQFF. The CDR3 DNA sequence: TGTGCCAGCAGCTTGGTGACAGGGGATGAGCAGTTCTTC. The rearrangement links TRBV5-6 to TRBJ2-1; 8 nucleotides align to TRBD1. The CDR3 extends over 13 amino acids. V was pared by 0 bases and J by 8 bases, with 1 base of the junction left unmatched. Germline V gene sequence: CDR1 SGHDT, CDR2 YYEEEE.

This clone occurred many times. CDR3 DNA sequence: TGTGCCAGCAGTGTGGGACAAAACGAGCAGTACTTC. Its translation is CASSVGQNEQYF. The chain couples TRBV2 to TRBJ2-7; D possibly corresponds to TRBD1 (6 bases). Germline loops: CDR1 SNHLY, CDR2 FYNNEI. The CDR3 extends over 12 amino acids. Trimming took 4 bases from V and 5 from J, leaving 9 bases between them.

This clone appeared a single time. CDR3 coding DNA: TGTGCCAGCAGACGGGGACAGAGTAATGAAAAACTGTTTTTT. It yields the protein CASRRGQSNEKLFF. This chain links TRBV2 with TRBJ1-4; 7 nucleotides align to TRBD1. CDR1 is SNHLY, CDR2 FYNNEI, per germline. The J segment lost 4 bases and the V segment lost 6 bases, leaving 5 bases of the junction unmatched. This CDR3 region has 14 residues.

This chain links TRBV27 with TRBJ1-6, with 11 bases lining up with TRBD1. The CDR3 loop spans 16 amino acids. V lost 4 bases, J lost 10 bases, and 9 bases stayed unmatched. CDR1 is MNHEY and CDR2 is SMNVEV in the germline V gene (reference sequence). The DNA of the CDR3 is TGTGCCAGCAGTTCCCGGGACAGGGGGATGGGATCACCCCTCCACTTT. Translated, it gives CASSSRDRGMGSPLHF.

The chain links TRBV29-1 to TRBJ2-4; 9 positions match TRBD1. CDR1 is SQVTM, CDR2 ANQGSEA, per germline. The CDR3 is made up of 14 amino acids. V was clipped by 6 bases and J by 7 bases; unmatched bases: 10. The CDR3 nucleotides are TGCAGCGTGAGAGGGACAGGGAATCGGAACATTCAGTACTTC. It is translated as CSVRGTGNRNIQYF.

This chain uses TRBV7-8 with TRBJ2-1; the D gene is possibly TRBD2 (6 bases). The ends were cut back, 1 base at V and 0 bases at J, with 10 bases in the middle. This CDR3 has 16 residues. Germline CDR1 and CDR2: SGHVS and FQNEAQ. The CDR3 reads CASSLGGGISYNEQFF. CDR3 nucleotides: TGTGCCAGCAGCTTAGGAGGAGGGATCTCCTACAATGAGCAGTTCTTC.

This chain joins TRBV3-1 (or the pseudogene TRBV3-2) and TRBJ1-4; D gene ambiguous. Germline-derived CDR1 and CDR2 are LGHDT and YNNKEL (reference sequence). CDR3 length: 15 residues. V lost 2 bases and J lost 6, with 13 bases in between. The CDR3 nucleotides read TGTGCCAGCAGCCAAACCGCGGCTCTAGATGAAAAACTGTTTTTT. It yields the protein CASSQTAALDEKLFF.